This TCR beta chain was identified during a study of cytomegalovirus exposure and HLA in healthy donors. Study details: There were roughly 110 million unique TCR beta sequences, drawn from 180 million or so T cells, in an earlier analysis.

60 Vbeta and 13 Jbeta primers were used in PCR. Method: immunoSEQ multiplex PCR; TCRdb's copy keeps in-frame clones and lacks some. This sample has about 140,000 clones; about 70% occur once, and the top ten carry about 3%. This clone was found a few times. As yet, its antigen is unknown. The CDR3 length is 14 residues. Germline CDR1 is SGHNT and CDR2 is YYREEE (reference sequence). J lost 3 bases, V lost 4 bases, and 2 bases had no gene match. Whole-study findings and limits: Association of a missense DCLRE1C variant with TCR beta V- and J-gene trimming was reported in a later analysis. Most sequenced TCRs were rare (though some public TCRs occurred in many donors). When presence/absence was analysed, sequencing depth was taken to be roughly uniform across donors.

What was sequenced was PBMCs. The chain links TRBV5-4 to TRBJ2-7; 12 nucleotides agree with TRBD2. This TCR came from a male donor in good health and CMV-seronegative. The CDR3 DNA follows: TGTGCCAGCAGCCAGGGACTAGCGGGCTACGAGCAGTACTTC. Amino acids: CASSQGLAGYEQYF.